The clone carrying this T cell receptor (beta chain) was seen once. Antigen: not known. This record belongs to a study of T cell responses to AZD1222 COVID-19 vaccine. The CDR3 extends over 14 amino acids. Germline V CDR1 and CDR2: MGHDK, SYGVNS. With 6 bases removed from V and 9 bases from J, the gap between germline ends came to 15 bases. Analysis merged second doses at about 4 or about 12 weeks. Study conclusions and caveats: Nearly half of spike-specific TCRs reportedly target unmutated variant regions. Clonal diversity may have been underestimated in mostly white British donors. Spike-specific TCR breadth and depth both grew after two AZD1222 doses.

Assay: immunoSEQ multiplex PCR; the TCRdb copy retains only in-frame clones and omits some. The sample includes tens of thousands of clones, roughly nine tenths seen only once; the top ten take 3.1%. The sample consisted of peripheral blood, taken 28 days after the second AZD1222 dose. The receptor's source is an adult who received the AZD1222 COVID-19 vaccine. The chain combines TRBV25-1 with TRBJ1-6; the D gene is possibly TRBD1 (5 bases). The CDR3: CASRPDSGSSPLHF. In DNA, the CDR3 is TGTGCCAGCAGGCCTGACAGTGGTAGTTCACCCCTCCACTTT.